This T cell receptor (beta chain) was profiled in a study of control samples from healthy donors and cancer patients. Sequenced by immunoSEQ multiplex PCR; TCRdb stores in-frame clones only, minus some. This table has tens of thousands of clones, 85% to 95% appearing once. CDR3 size: 15 residues. The V end lost 5 bases, the J end lost 5 bases, and 16 bases lay between the germline ends. Germline CDR1 SGHTA, CDR2 FQGNSA. The chain is built from TRBV7-2 and TRBJ2-1; D tentatively reads TRBD1 or TRBD2 (5 bases each). The sample was blood. This sequence originates from a man aged 30 to 45 in good health. CDR3 nucleotide sequence: TGTGCCAGCAGCCAGGGTAGCGCTTTAAACAATGAGCAGTTCTTC. Translating it yields CASSQGSALNNEQFF.